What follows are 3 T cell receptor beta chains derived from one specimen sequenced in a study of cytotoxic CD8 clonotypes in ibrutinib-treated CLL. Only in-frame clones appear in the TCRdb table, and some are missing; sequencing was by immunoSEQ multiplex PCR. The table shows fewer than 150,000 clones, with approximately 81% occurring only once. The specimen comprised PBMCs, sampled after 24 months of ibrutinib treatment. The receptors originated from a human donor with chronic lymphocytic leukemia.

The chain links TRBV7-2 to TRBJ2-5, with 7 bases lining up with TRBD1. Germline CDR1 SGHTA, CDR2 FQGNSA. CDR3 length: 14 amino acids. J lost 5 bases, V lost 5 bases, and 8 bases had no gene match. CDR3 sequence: CASSPRQGAETQYF. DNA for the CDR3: TGTGCCAGCAGCCCGAGACAGGGTGCGGAGACCCAGTACTTC.

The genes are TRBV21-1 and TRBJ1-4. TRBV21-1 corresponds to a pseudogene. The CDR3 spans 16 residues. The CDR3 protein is CASSNSAGLSNEKLFF. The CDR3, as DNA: TGTGCCAGCAGCAACTCCGCGGGGCTATCTAATGAAAAACTGTTTTTT.

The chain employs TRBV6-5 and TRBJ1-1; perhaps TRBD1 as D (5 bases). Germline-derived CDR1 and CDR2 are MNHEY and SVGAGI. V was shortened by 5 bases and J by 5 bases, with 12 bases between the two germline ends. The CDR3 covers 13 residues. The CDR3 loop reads CASSRSSGTEAFF. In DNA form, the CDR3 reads TGTGCCAGCAGTCGATCTTCAGGGACTGAAGCTTTCTTT.